One and the same sample provided the 30 T cell receptor beta chains below, sequenced in a study of PD-1 blockade in classical Hodgkin lymphoma. Relapse was seen in all patients after autologous stem cell transplantation, and brentuximab vedotin exposure was variable. Measured with immunoSEQ multiplex PCR; TCRdb has only the in-frame clones, and not every one. Among some 11,000 clones listed, 70% to 80% were seen once. Source: peripheral blood mononuclear cells (PBMCs), taken before the second cycle of nivolumab. Every receptor here comes from a human donor with classical Hodgkin lymphoma.

About this clone itself: Distinct nucleotide sequences in the sample also encode this CDR3. The gene calls are TRBV5-1 and TRBJ2-7; TRBD1 matches at 7 bases. The CDR3 covers 14 residues. After removal of 0 bases from V and 2 bases from J, the junction contained 2 bases not matched to a gene. Germline CDR1 and CDR2: SGHRS and YFSETQ. CDR3 nucleotide sequence: TGCGCCAGCAGCTTGGAAGGGACAGCCTACGAGCAGTACTTC. The encoded protein is CASSLEGTAYEQYF.

There are a few counts of this clone. The chain uses TRBV12-2 and TRBJ1-5; the table's D call, TRBD1, was not checked against the DNA. TRBV12-2 is a recognized pseudogene. The CDR3 is made up of 14 amino acids. The CDR3 nucleotides read TGTGCAAGTCGCTTAAGGGGACAGGGGCTAGCCCAGCATTTT. Translation: CASRLRGQGLAQHF.

This chain links TRBV5-4 with TRBJ1-2, with 9 positions matching TRBD1. The CDR3 is made up of 15 amino acids. CDR1 and CDR2 from the germline V gene are SGHNT and YYREEE (reference sequence). After removal of 0 bases from V and 6 bases from J, the junction contained 6 bases not matched to a gene. The CDR3 loop reads CASSLGAGQGDGYTF. CDR3 sequence (DNA): TGTGCCAGCAGCTTGGGGGCGGGACAGGGCGATGGCTACACCTTC.

The gene calls are TRBV10-3 and TRBJ2-7; TRBD2 might be the D (6 bases). V gave up 2 bases and J gave up 3 bases, with 11 bases separating them. The length of the CDR3 is 14 residues. Per the germline V gene, CDR1 is ENHRY and CDR2 is SYGVKD. The CDR3 loop reads CAISERRGFYEQYF. The DNA of the CDR3 is TGTGCCATCAGTGAGCGGCGGGGATTCTACGAGCAGTACTTC.

The J gene is TRBJ1-1, the V gene TRBV11-2; D may be TRBD1 (5 bases). This CDR3 region has 17 residues. CDR1 is SGHAT, CDR2 FQNNGV, per germline. Trimming took 1 base from V and 6 from J, leaving 21 bases between them. The CDR3 sequence: CASSLALLSRDDSEAFF. CDR3 in DNA: TGTGCCAGCAGCTTAGCATTGTTGAGCAGGGACGACTCTGAAGCTTTCTTT.

The V call is TRBV28, the J call TRBJ1-2, with D maybe TRBD1 (6 bases). This CDR3 region has 17 residues. With 7 bases removed from V and 3 bases from J, the gap between germline ends came to 24 bases. Germline CDR1 reads MDHEN; CDR2 reads SYDVKM. DNA for the CDR3: TGTGCCAGCACCGTTTTCCCCCTACAGGGCGCGGACTATGGCTACACCTTC. Translation gives CASTVFPLQGADYGYTF.

The genes are TRBV5-4 and TRBJ2-7; no firm D call. The CDR3 sequence is 13 residues long. V was shortened by 5 bases and J by 2 bases, with 11 bases between the two germline ends. Germline V gives CDR1 SGHNT, CDR2 YYREEE (reference sequence). The CDR3 region has the DNA TGTGCCAGCAGTCCTGAGCTCACCTACGAGCAGTACTTC. This translates into CASSPELTYEQYF.

This clone was recorded a few times. V gene TRBV27 combines with J gene TRBJ2-7, with 7 bases fitting TRBD1. The germline V gene has CDR1 MNHEY and CDR2 SMNVEV (reference sequence). V lost 6 bases, J lost 4 bases, and 12 bases stayed unmatched. CDR3 length: 15 residues. Here the CDR3 DNA reads TGTGCCAGCAGCACTGGGACAGCCAAGAATTACGAGCAGTACTTC. Translation: CASSTGTAKNYEQYF.

This chain uses TRBV18 with TRBJ2-7; D not certain. Germline lookup yields CDR1 KGHSH and CDR2 LQKENI. This CDR3 spans 13 amino acids. Between the trimmed V and J ends, which lost 0 bases and 6 bases, there was a span of 9 bases. CDR3 DNA: TGTGCCAGCTCACCACCGCCCGGAGCCGAGCAGTACTTC. Residues: CASSPPPGAEQYF.

Only a few counts were recorded for this clone. This chain uses TRBV9 with TRBJ2-3; TRBD2 matches 8 bases. This CDR3 contains 14 residues. Germline V gives CDR1 SGDLS, CDR2 YYNGEE. V dropped 1 base and J dropped 9; count of bases not matched to a gene: 7. The CDR3 DNA reads TGTGCCAGCAGCGTAACTAGCGGAGGGGAGACGCAGTATTTT. This codes for CASSVTSGGETQYF.

V is TRBV4-1 and J is TRBJ2-2; tentative D call: TRBD2 (6 bases). Trimming removed 2 bases from V and 1 base from J, with 14 bases in between. Germline V gene sequence: CDR1 MGHRA, CDR2 YSYEKL. There are 17 residues in the CDR3. CDR3: CASSQSTAGKNTGELFF. The CDR3 DNA reads TGCGCCAGCAGCCAAAGCACGGCGGGAAAGAACACCGGGGAGCTGTTTTTT.

The CDR3 reads CASRPQLASSYEQYF. The CDR3 nucleotides are TGTGCCAGTAGGCCCCAACTAGCGAGCTCCTACGAGCAGTACTTC. V usage is TRBV19 and J usage is TRBJ2-7, with 7 bases aligning to TRBD2. This CDR3 is 15 amino acids long. Germline trimming cut 6 bases from V and 0 bases from J; bases unmatched to any gene: 8. From germline, CDR1 is LNHDA and CDR2 SQIVND (reference sequence).

About this clone: Other DNA variants within this sample encode the same CDR3. The CDR3 region is CASSLKVTDTQYF. CDR3 DNA sequence: TGTGCCAGCAGCTTAAAGGTTACAGATACGCAGTATTTT. The gene calls are TRBV7-3 and TRBJ2-3; D is uncertain. Between the trimmed V and J ends, which lost 1 base and 3 bases, there was a span of 5 bases. The germline CDR1 and CDR2 sequences are SGHTA and FQGTGA. CDR3 size: 13 residues.

This rearrangement joins TRBV9 to TRBJ2-5; the D gene is possibly TRBD2 (5 bases). Between the trimmed V and J ends, which lost 4 bases and 5 bases, there was a span of 18 bases. The CDR3 spans 15 residues. The V gene's germline CDR1 is SGDLS and CDR2 YYNGEE. The chain's CDR3 is CASSPRVQLGETQYF. The CDR3 DNA sequence: TGTGCCAGCAGCCCCCGGGTCCAACTAGGGGAGACCCAGTACTTC.

This chain connects TRBV28 to TRBJ1-2; 7 nucleotides match TRBD1. V was pared by 3 bases and J by 0 bases, with 1 base of the junction left unmatched. This CDR3 comprises 14 residues. In germline, CDR1 is MDHEN, CDR2 SYDVKM. The CDR3, as DNA: TGTGCCAGCAGTTTCGGGACAGCTAACTATGGCTACACCTTC. As protein: CASSFGTANYGYTF.

The chain employs TRBV20-1 and TRBJ1-2; D ambiguous. The germline gives CDR1 DFQATT, CDR2 SNEGSKA (reference sequence). V dropped 4 bases and J dropped 10 bases, with 7 bases sitting between them. CDR3 length: 9 amino acids. The CDR3 loop reads CSAMGIYTF. The CDR3 nucleotides read TGCAGTGCTATGGGCATCTACACCTTC.

The chain has TRBV7-3 and TRBJ2-1, with 10 bases matching TRBD2. V lost 4 bases, J lost 6 bases, and 6 bases stayed unmatched. The CDR3 is made up of 15 amino acids. Germline V CDR1 and CDR2: SGHTA, FQGTGA. This CDR3 is CASSWSSGSSNEQFF. The DNA of the CDR3 is TGTGCCAGCAGCTGGTCTAGCGGGAGCTCCAATGAGCAGTTCTTC.

The rearrangement joins TRBV19 to TRBJ2-5; the match to TRBD2 covers 7 bases. This CDR3 has 15 residues. V lost 6 bases to trimming and J lost 0 bases; unmatched junction nucleotides: 7. Germline CDR1 is LNHDA and CDR2 is SQIVND (reference sequence). The CDR3 sequence is CASRSSGRYQETQYF. The CDR3 DNA sequence: TGTGCCAGTAGATCTAGCGGAAGGTACCAAGAGACCCAGTACTTC. The variable domain in full, completed from reference TRBV19 and TRBJ2-5, reads DGGITQSPKYLFRKEGQNVTLSCEQNLNHDAMYWYRQDPGQGLRLIYYSQIVNDFQKGDIAEGYSVSREKKESFPLTVTSAQKNPTAFYLCASRSSGRYQETQYFGPGTRLLVL.

The chain joins TRBV29-1 to TRBJ1-3; the match to TRBD1 covers 7 bases. The CDR3 spans 15 residues. V gave up 6 bases and J gave up 8 bases; unmatched junction bases: 16. CDR1 is SQVTM, CDR2 ANQGSEA, per germline. CDR3 loop: CSVARGTAGRDTIYF. In nucleotides, the CDR3 is TGCAGCGTAGCACGTGGGACAGCCGGTCGAGACACCATATATTTT.

The chain recombines TRBV18 with TRBJ2-3, with a possible D match to TRBD1 (5 bases). The V gene lost 3 bases and the J gene lost 4 bases, with 17 bases spanning the gap. The CDR3 is 16 residues long. Germline V gives CDR1 KGHSH, CDR2 LQKENI. CDR3 protein: CASSPQAGMVSDTQYF. The DNA of the CDR3 is TGTGCCAGCTCACCCCAAGCAGGGATGGTCTCAGATACGCAGTATTTT. The entire variable domain, with the rest obtained from reference TRBV18 and TRBJ2-3, is as follows: NAGVMQNPRHLVRRRGQEARLRCSPMKGHSHVYWYRQLPEEGLKFMVYLQKENIIDESGMPKERFSAEFPKEGPSILRIQQVVRGDSAAYFCASSPQAGMVSDTQYFGPGTRLTVL.

The rearrangement joins TRBV5-6 to TRBJ1-1; the D gene is possibly TRBD1 (6 bases). The CDR3 extends over 12 amino acids. V was cut by 5 bases and J by 6 bases, with 11 bases left in between. Per the germline V gene, CDR1 is SGHDT and CDR2 is YYEEEE. The CDR3 spells CASRIGGAEAFF. DNA of the CDR3: TGTGCCAGCAGAATTGGGGGCGCTGAAGCTTTCTTT.

This rearrangement joins TRBV10-1 to TRBJ1-5, with D maybe TRBD1 (6 bases). Trimming left V 5 bases short and J 10 bases short, with 18 bases between. Looked up from germline, CDR1 is WNHNN and CDR2 is SYGVQD (reference sequence). The CDR3 totals 14 residues. CDR3 in amino acids: CASSPNRADNPQHF. For the CDR3, the DNA is TGCGCCAGCAGTCCCAACAGGGCCGATAATCCCCAGCATTTT.

The chain carries TRBV19 and TRBJ2-5, with 9 positions matching TRBD1. Germline V gene data show CDR1 as LNHDA and CDR2 as SQIVND (reference sequence). Trimming took 3 bases from V and 5 from J; bases not matched to a gene: 13. The CDR3 contains 17 residues. CDR3 bases: TGTGCCAGTAGTATCGCCCTCGACAGGGGGGATTGGGAGACCCAGTACTTC. Amino acid sequence: CASSIALDRGDWETQYF.

The genes are TRBV28 and TRBJ1-5; D gene unclear. CDR1 is MDHEN, CDR2 SYDVKM, per germline. Trimming took off 5 bases at V and 1 base at J, with 15 bases between the two ends. The CDR3 covers 16 residues. In nucleotides, the CDR3 is TGTGCCAGCAGTCCCCTAAAAGAAGGGAGCAATCAGCCCCAGCATTTT. Residues: CASSPLKEGSNQPQHF.

The chain has TRBV2 and TRBJ1-1, with a tentative D call TRBD1 (5 bases). V lost 7 bases, J lost 0 bases, and 9 bases lay in between. CDR3 length: 13 amino acids. Germline values: CDR1 SNHLY, CDR2 FYNNEI. This CDR3 is CASKTDMNTEAFF. DNA for the CDR3: TGTGCCAGCAAGACAGACATGAACACTGAAGCTTTCTTT.

This rearrangement joins TRBV5-1 to TRBJ2-7; 12 positions match TRBD1. Per the germline V gene, CDR1 is SGHRS and CDR2 is YFSETQ. CDR3 size: 16 residues. The trim removed 0 bases at V and 4 bases at J, leaving 5 bases unmatched. The CDR3 DNA sequence: TGCGCCAGCAGCTTGGTGGGGACAGGGGGCTATTACGAGCAGTACTTC. Amino acid sequence: CASSLVGTGGYYEQYF.

The V gene is TRBV4-1, the J gene TRBJ2-5; perhaps TRBD2 as D (5 bases). V lost 4 bases and J lost 7, with 13 bases in between. The CDR3 is 13 amino acids. Germline loops: CDR1 MGHRA, CDR2 YSYEKL. CDR3 in DNA: TGCGCCAGCAGCCGGCCCTTTGGAGGGACCCAGTACTTC. Protein product: CASSRPFGGTQYF.

V gene TRBV5-6 combines with J gene TRBJ2-5, with 12 bases fitting TRBD1. Germline V gene data show CDR1 as SGHDT and CDR2 as YYEEEE. This CDR3 has 15 amino acids. The trim removed 4 bases at V and 5 bases at J, leaving 6 bases unmatched. CDR3 in DNA: TGTGCCAGCAGCGTTCGGGACAGGGGGCCGGAGACCCAGTACTTC. It codes for CASSVRDRGPETQYF.

The J gene is TRBJ1-3, the V gene TRBV4-1; D unclear. V was clipped by 0 bases and J by 2 bases, with 17 bases between them. The CDR3 runs to 18 residues. Germline CDR1 MGHRA, CDR2 YSYEKL. CDR3 in DNA: TGCGCCAGCAGCCAAGATTTATCCCTTGTTTTAGCTGGAAACACCATATATTTT. This codes for CASSQDLSLVLAGNTIYF.

In DNA, the CDR3 is TGTGCCAGCAGCTTTGGACTAGTGAACACCGGGGAGCTGTTTTTT. Protein: CASSFGLVNTGELFF. This sequence joins TRBV5-6 and TRBJ2-2; 7 bases line up with TRBD2. Germline loops: CDR1 SGHDT, CDR2 YYEEEE. CDR3 size: 15 residues. The ends lost 2 bases at V and 1 base at J; junction bases unmatched: 2.